This T cell receptor (beta chain) was observed in a study of siplizumab effects on memory and regulatory T cells. Study results and caveats: The diversity of naive T cells seemed greater than that of memory cells, and their alloresponse contribution seemed major.

A word on this clone: Its antigen is not known.

Per sample, approximately 100,000 TCR templates were assayed. Data came from immunoSEQ multiplex PCR; TCRdb stores just in-frame clones and leaves some out. The table records about 80,000 clones, approximately 95% of them present only once. The CDR3 contains 13 residues. Germline V CDR1 and CDR2: MGHRA, YSYEKL. The ends lost 5 bases at V and 3 bases at J; junction bases unmatched: 4. The sequenced sample consisted of CD8+ T cells sorted from blood. This TCR was sampled from a human donor in good health. This chain uses TRBV4-1 with TRBJ2-7, with 7 bases that match TRBD1. The CDR3: CASSVTGYYEQYF. The CDR3 DNA reads as TGCGCCAGCAGCGTGACAGGGTACTACGAGCAGTACTTC.